Described below is a single T cell receptor beta chain sequence and its context. Its matching antigen is unknown. Patients got ipilimumab 1 mg/kg beginning 14 to 28 days post-transplant. This entry is derived from a study of ipilimumab plus nivolumab after autologous stem cell transplantation. The study's findings and limits: Authors suggest TCR repertoire, Treg phenotype and gut microbiota support further study.

The germline gives CDR1 LNHDA, CDR2 SQIVND (reference sequence). This CDR3 contains 15 residues. The V gene end was trimmed by 5 bases and the J gene end by 2 bases; junction bases not matched to a gene: 6. Libraries were prepared by immunoSEQ multiplex PCR; TCRdb keeps only in-frame clonotypes and omits some of them. The table records 84,000 or so clones, 75% to 85% of them present only once. This receptor was obtained from a male donor with diffuse large B-cell lymphoma. The rearrangement uses TRBV19 and TRBJ2-7; 10 bases fit TRBD1. Source: PBMCs, taken in a trial of ipilimumab plus nivolumab as post-transplant consolidation. CDR3 in amino acids: CASSFTGTGAYEQYF. CDR3 DNA: TGTGCCAGTAGTTTTACCGGGACAGGGGCCTACGAGCAGTACTTC.